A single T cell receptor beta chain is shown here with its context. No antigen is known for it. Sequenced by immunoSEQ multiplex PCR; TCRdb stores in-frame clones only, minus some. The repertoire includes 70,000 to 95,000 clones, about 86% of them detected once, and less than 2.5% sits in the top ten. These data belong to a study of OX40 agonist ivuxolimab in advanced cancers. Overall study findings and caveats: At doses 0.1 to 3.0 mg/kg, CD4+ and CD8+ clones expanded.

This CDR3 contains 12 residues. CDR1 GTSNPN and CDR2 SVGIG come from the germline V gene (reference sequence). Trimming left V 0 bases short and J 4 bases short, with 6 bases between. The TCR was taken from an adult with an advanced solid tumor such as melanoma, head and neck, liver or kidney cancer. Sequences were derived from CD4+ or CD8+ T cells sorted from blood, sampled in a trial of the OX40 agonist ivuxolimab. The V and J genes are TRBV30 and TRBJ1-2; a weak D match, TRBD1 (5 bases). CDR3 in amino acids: CAWSVQAYGYTF. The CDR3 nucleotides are TGTGCCTGGAGTGTACAGGCCTATGGCTACACCTTC.